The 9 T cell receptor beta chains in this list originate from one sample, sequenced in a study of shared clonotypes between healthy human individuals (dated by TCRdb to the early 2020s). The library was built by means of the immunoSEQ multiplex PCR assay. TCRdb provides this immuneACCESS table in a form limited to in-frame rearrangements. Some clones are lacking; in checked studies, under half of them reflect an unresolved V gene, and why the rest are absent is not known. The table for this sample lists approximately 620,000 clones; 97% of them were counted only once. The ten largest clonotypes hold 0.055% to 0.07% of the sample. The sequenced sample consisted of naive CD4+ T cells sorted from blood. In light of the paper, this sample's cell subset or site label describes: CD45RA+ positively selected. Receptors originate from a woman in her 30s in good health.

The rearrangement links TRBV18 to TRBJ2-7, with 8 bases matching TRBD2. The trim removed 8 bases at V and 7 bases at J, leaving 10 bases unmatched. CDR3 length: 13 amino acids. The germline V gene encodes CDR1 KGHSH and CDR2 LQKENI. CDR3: CASEEVAGHEQYF. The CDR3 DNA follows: TGTGCCAGCGAAGAGGTAGCGGGACATGAGCAGTACTTC.

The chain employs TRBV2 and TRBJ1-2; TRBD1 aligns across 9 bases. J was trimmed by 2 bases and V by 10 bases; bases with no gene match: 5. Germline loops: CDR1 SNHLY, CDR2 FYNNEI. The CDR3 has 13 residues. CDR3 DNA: TGTGCCAAGAGGGACAGGGACAACTATGGCTACACCTTC. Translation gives CAKRDRDNYGYTF.

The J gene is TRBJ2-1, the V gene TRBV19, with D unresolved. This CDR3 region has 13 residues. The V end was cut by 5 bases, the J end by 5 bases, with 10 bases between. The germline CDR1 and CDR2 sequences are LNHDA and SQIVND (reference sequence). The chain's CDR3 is CASSSDVHNEQFF. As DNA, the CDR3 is TGTGCCAGTAGTTCCGACGTCCACAATGAGCAGTTCTTC.

CDR3 protein: CASSVGQGAPTGELFF. CDR3 nucleotides: TGTGCCAGCAGCGTAGGGCAGGGGGCGCCCACCGGGGAGCTGTTTTTT. The rearrangement uses TRBV9 and TRBJ2-2; the match to TRBD1 covers 8 bases. Trimming removed 0 bases from V and 4 bases from J; junction bases left unmatched: 5. Germline-derived CDR1 and CDR2 are SGDLS and YYNGEE. The CDR3 totals 16 residues.

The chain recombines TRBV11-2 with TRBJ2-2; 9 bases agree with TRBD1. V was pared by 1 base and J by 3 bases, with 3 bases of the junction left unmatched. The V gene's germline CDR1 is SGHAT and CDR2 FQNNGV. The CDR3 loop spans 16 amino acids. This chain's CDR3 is CASSLAGQGYTGELFF. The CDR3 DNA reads TGTGCCAGCAGCTTAGCGGGACAGGGTTACACCGGGGAGCTGTTTTTT.

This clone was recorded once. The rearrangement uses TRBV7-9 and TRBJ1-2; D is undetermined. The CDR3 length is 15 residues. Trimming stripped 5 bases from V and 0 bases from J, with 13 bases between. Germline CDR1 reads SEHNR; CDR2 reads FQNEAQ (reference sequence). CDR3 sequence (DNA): TGTGCCAGCAGCCCCCTCTGGGGAGCTAACTATGGCTACACCTTC. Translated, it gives CASSPLWGANYGYTF.

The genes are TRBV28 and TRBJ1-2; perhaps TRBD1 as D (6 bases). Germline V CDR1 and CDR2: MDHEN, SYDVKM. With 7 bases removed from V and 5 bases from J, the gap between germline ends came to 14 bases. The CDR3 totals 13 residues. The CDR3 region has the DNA TGTGCCAGCATCCCGGGGGGGGCTTATGGCTACACCTTC. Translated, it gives CASIPGGAYGYTF.

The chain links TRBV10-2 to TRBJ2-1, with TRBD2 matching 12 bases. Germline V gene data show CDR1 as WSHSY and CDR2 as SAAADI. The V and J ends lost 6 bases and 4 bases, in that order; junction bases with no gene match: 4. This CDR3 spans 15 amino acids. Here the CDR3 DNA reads TGCGCCAGCAGGGCACTAGCGGGGGGATACAATGAGCAGTTCTTC. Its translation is CASRALAGGYNEQFF.

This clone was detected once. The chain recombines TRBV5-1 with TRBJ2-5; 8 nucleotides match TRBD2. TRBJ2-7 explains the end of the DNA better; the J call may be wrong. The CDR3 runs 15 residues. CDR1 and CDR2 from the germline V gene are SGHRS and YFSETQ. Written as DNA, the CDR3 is TGCGCCAGCAGCTTGGTTTCGGGAGGGGTCCACGAGCAGTACTTC. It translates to CASSLVSGGVHEQYF.